This T cell receptor (beta chain) was recovered during a study of shared T cell receptors in the human thymus. V was trimmed by 0 bases and J by 1 base, leaving 14 bases between them. This CDR3 has 17 residues. Germline V CDR1 and CDR2: SGHDT, YYEEEE. This clone came up a few times. Repertoires were generated with immunoSEQ multiplex PCR, while TCRdb's copy carries only in-frame clones and drops some. Of 700,000 or so clones listed, over 75% were seen once; the top ten hold roughly 0.01%. These same data were also listed under a study on human thymus T cells. As that report states: Corrective cardiac operations yielded the resected thymus tissue. Thymic repertoires overlap heavily among unrelated individuals, related research has reported.

The receptor comes from a girl under two years old with a congenital heart defect. Input material: thymocytes. V and J are TRBV5-6 and TRBJ2-1; D perhaps matches TRBD2 (6 bases). The CDR3 DNA reads as TGTGCCAGCAGCTTGGGGGGCTTGGAGGGTTCCTACAATGAGCAGTTCTTC. Encoded protein: CASSLGGLEGSYNEQFF.